The 21 T cell receptor beta chains presented below share a single source sample, sequenced in a study of T cell changes during pregnancy in multiple sclerosis. Measured with immunoSEQ multiplex PCR; TCRdb has only the in-frame clones, and not every one. The table has some 60,000 clones, roughly nine tenths seen once. This sample comprised peripheral blood, obtained in the first trimester of pregnancy. Receptor source: a female donor in good health, enrolled as a control in a pregnancy study.

This sequence joins TRBV25-1 and TRBJ1-1; D uncertain. The CDR3 runs 14 residues. Germline V gene lookup returns CDR1 MGHDK and CDR2 SYGVNS. With 5 bases removed from V and 7 bases from J, the gap between germline ends came to 17 bases. The CDR3 nucleotides read TGTGCCAGCAGTATAGCGGGAGGGAAGAATGAAGCTTTCTTT. Its translation is CASSIAGGKNEAFF.

The J gene is TRBJ2-3, the V gene TRBV6-4, with 13 bases matching TRBD2. CDR1 and CDR2 from the germline V gene are MRHNA and SNTAGT. V lost 3 bases, J lost 2 bases, and 2 bases stayed unmatched. The CDR3 runs to 16 residues. The DNA of the CDR3 is TGTGCCAGCAGTGATACTAGCGGGAGGGCCACAGATACGCAGTATTTT. It codes for CASSDTSGRATDTQYF.

The V and J genes are TRBV6-5 and TRBJ2-7, with D possibly TRBD1 on 6 matching bases. Germline values: CDR1 MNHEY, CDR2 SVGAGI. V lost 6 bases, J lost 6 bases, and 18 bases lay in between. This CDR3 comprises 14 residues. The CDR3 loop is CASRAGEMSSEQYF. DNA of the CDR3: TGTGCCAGCAGGGCAGGGGAGATGAGTTCCGAGCAGTACTTC.

This chain connects TRBV10-3 to TRBJ2-1; TRBD2 is a possible D gene (5 bases). Germline-derived CDR1 and CDR2 are ENHRY and SYGVKD. The CDR3 is made up of 15 amino acids. V was clipped by 3 bases and J by 6 bases, with 15 bases between them. The CDR3 region has the DNA TGTGCCATCAGTGAAGCCGAAGCGGTTAGCAATGAGCAGTTCTTC. It translates to CAISEAEAVSNEQFF.

The chain links TRBV19 to TRBJ2-7, with D possibly being TRBD1 (6 bases). Deletions cut 3 bases from V and 6 bases from J, with 9 bases between. The CDR3 runs to 12 residues. Germline CDR1 is LNHDA and CDR2 is SQIVND (reference sequence). The CDR3: CASSMKGVEQYF. As DNA, the CDR3 is TGTGCCAGTAGTATGAAGGGGGTCGAGCAGTACTTC.

The rearrangement joins TRBV5-1 to TRBJ1-2, with TRBD1 matching over 7 bases. CDR1 is SGHRS, CDR2 YFSETQ, per germline. This CDR3 is built from 13 residues. V was pared by 0 bases and J by 8 bases, with 4 bases of the junction left unmatched. The CDR3 sequence: CASSLETGTGYTF. CDR3 DNA: TGCGCCAGCAGCTTGGAGACAGGGACGGGCTACACCTTC.

The chain combines TRBV7-3 with TRBJ1-2; TRBD1 is a possible D gene (6 bases). The CDR3 extends over 13 amino acids. Germline V gene data show CDR1 as SGHTA and CDR2 as FQGTGA. V lost 5 bases and J lost 4, with 11 bases in between. CDR3 sequence: CASSPKGGYGYTF. The CDR3 coding sequence is TGTGCCAGCAGCCCCAAAGGGGGCTATGGCTACACCTTC. Full variable domain (outside the CDR3, taken from reference TRBV7-3 and TRBJ1-2): GAGVSQTPSNKVTEKGKYVELRCDPISGHTALYWYRQSLGQGPEFLIYFQGTGAADDSGLPNDRFFAVRPEGSVSTLKIQRTERGDSAVYLCASSPKGGYGYTFGSGTRLTVV.

The chain links TRBV4-1 to TRBJ2-5; 10 nucleotides match TRBD2. CDR3 length: 15 amino acids. CDR1 and CDR2 (germline): MGHRA, YSYEKL. J lost 4 bases, V lost 3 bases, and 5 bases had no gene match. CDR3: CASSQASGSGETQYF. DNA for the CDR3: TGCGCCAGCAGCCAGGCTAGCGGGAGTGGAGAGACCCAGTACTTC.

This chain connects TRBV19 to TRBJ2-4, with 9 bases fitting TRBD2. This CDR3 has 13 amino acids. Trimming cost V 5 bases and J 7 bases; bases outside gene matches: 3. CDR1 LNHDA and CDR2 SQIVND come from the germline V gene (reference sequence). The CDR3 loop is CASSVSGSNIQYF. DNA of the CDR3: TGTGCCAGTAGTGTTAGCGGGAGTAACATTCAGTACTTC.

The chain has TRBV7-9 and TRBJ1-2; D gene unclear. The CDR3 spans 14 residues. V gave up 1 base and J gave up 4 bases, with 10 bases separating them. Germline CDR1 and CDR2: SEHNR and FQNEAQ (reference sequence). CDR3 bases: TGTGCCAGCAGCTTAGGGGCAGCGGTCTATGGCTACACCTTC. It encodes CASSLGAAVYGYTF.

This chain connects TRBV9 to TRBJ2-3; 11 bases agree with TRBD2. CDR1 is SGDLS and CDR2 is YYNGEE in the germline V gene. V lost 4 bases to trimming and J lost 1 base; unmatched junction nucleotides: 5. This CDR3 spans 16 amino acids. In DNA, the CDR3 is TGTGCCAGCAGCTTCACTAGCGGGGGACGCACAGATACGCAGTATTTT. Its translation is CASSFTSGGRTDTQYF.

This chain uses TRBV6-1 with TRBJ1-4; D possibly corresponds to TRBD1 (6 bases). The CDR3 has 14 amino acids. Germline V gene sequence: CDR1 MNHNS, CDR2 SASEGT. Trimming took 2 bases from V and 5 from J, leaving 9 bases between them. The CDR3 DNA reads TGTGCCAGCAGTGAATTTGGGGGCAATGAAAAACTGTTTTTT. Translation: CASSEFGGNEKLFF.

This chain joins TRBV19 and TRBJ1-2; maybe TRBD1 (5 bases). This CDR3 contains 14 residues. Germline-derived CDR1 and CDR2 are LNHDA and SQIVND (reference sequence). V was pared by 5 bases and J by 6 bases, with 16 bases between. In DNA form, the CDR3 reads TGTGCCAGTAGTCTGGGAGGGGAGTACCATGGCTACACCTTC. Its translation: CASSLGGEYHGYTF. Supplemented by reference TRBV19 and TRBJ1-2, the full variable domain reads DGGITQSPKYLFRKEGQNVTLSCEQNLNHDAMYWYRQDPGQGLRLIYYSQIVNDFQKGDIAEGYSVSREKKESFPLTVTSAQKNPTAFYLCASSLGGEYHGYTFGSGTRLTVV.

V is TRBV13 and J is TRBJ2-3, with 12 bases that match TRBD1. The CDR3 extends over 16 amino acids. Germline-derived CDR1 and CDR2 are PRHDT and FYEKMQ (reference sequence). Germline trimming cut 3 bases from V and 7 bases from J; bases unmatched to any gene: 8. CDR3 DNA sequence: TGTGCCAGCAGCTTCTCCGGGACAGGGGGCTTATATACGCAGTATTTT. Its protein product is CASSFSGTGGLYTQYF.

The rearrangement links TRBV19 to TRBJ1-1, with unresolved D. Trimming took off 5 bases at V and 3 bases at J, with 10 bases between the two ends. CDR3 length equals 13 residues. The V gene's germline CDR1 is LNHDA and CDR2 SQIVND (reference sequence). Here the CDR3 DNA reads TGTGCCAGTAGTCCCGGCAGGTACACTGAAGCTTTCTTT. Translation: CASSPGRYTEAFF.

V is TRBV27 and J is TRBJ2-6; D possibly corresponds to TRBD1 (5 bases). V gave up 2 bases and J gave up 2 bases, with 16 bases separating them. CDR1 is MNHEY and CDR2 is SMNVEV in the germline V gene (reference sequence). The CDR3 has 18 amino acids. CDR3 nucleotide sequence: TGTGCCAGCAGTTTACGCCTCTGGGGCCCGCCTGGGGCCAACGTCCTGACTTTC. Amino acid sequence: CASSLRLWGPPGANVLTF.

The rearrangement uses TRBV5-1 and TRBJ2-7; the match to TRBD1 covers 8 bases. V was clipped by 4 bases and J by 4 bases; unmatched bases: 10. The CDR3 spans 15 residues. Germline V gene data show CDR1 as SGHRS and CDR2 as YFSETQ. The CDR3 bases are TGCGCCAGCAGCCTGGGGTCAGGGGGCTTATACGAGCAGTACTTC. As protein: CASSLGSGGLYEQYF.

Only a few counts were recorded for this clone. The same CDR3 can be traced to other DNA sequences in this sample. The rearrangement links TRBV5-1 to TRBJ1-1; TRBD1 aligns across 7 bases. This CDR3 has 14 residues. With V trimmed by 0 bases and J by 4 bases, 3 bases remained unmatched. Germline lookup yields CDR1 SGHRS and CDR2 YFSETQ. As DNA, the CDR3 is TGCGCCAGCAGCTTGGCTTCAGGGGGCACTGAAGCTTTCTTT. This encodes CASSLASGGTEAFF.

The chain carries TRBV21-1 and TRBJ1-3; the table names TRBD1, a call not compared with the DNA. TRBV21-1 is tagged as a pseudogene. The CDR3 has 18 amino acids. The CDR3 protein is CASSAFLGQGKGGNTIYF. The CDR3 region has the DNA TGTGCCAGCAGCGCGTTCTTAGGACAGGGCAAGGGAGGAAACACCATATATTTT.

The rearrangement joins TRBV5-1 to TRBJ2-7, with 16 bases that match TRBD2. J was trimmed by 0 bases and V by 3 bases; bases with no gene match: 9. This CDR3 has 19 amino acids. Germline loops: CDR1 SGHRS, CDR2 YFSETQ. DNA of the CDR3: TGCGCCAGCAGCTCGTCGGGGACTAGCGGGGGGGCGAACTCCTACGAGCAGTACTTC. Its translation is CASSSSGTSGGANSYEQYF.

This clone was detected only once. The V gene is TRBV6-4, the J gene TRBJ2-3, with a weak D call TRBD2 (5 bases). Germline V lookup: CDR1 MRHNA, CDR2 SNTAGT. CDR3 length: 15 amino acids. The V end was cut by 3 bases, the J end by 2 bases, with 12 bases between. The CDR3 spells CASSEGEGHTDTQYF. The CDR3 nucleotides read TGTGCCAGCAGTGAGGGAGAGGGCCACACAGATACGCAGTATTTT.